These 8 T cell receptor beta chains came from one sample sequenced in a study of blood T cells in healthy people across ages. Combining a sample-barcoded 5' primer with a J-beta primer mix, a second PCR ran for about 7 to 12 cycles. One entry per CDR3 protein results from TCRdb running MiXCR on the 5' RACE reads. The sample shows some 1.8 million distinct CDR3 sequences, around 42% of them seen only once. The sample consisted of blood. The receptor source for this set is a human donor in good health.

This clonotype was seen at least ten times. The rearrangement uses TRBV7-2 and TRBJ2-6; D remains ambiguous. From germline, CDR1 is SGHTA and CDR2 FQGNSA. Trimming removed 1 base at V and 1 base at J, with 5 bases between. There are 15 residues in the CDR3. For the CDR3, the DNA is TGTGCCAGCAGCTTAGTGTCTTCTGGGGCCAACGTCCTGACTTTC. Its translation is CASSLVSSGANVLTF.

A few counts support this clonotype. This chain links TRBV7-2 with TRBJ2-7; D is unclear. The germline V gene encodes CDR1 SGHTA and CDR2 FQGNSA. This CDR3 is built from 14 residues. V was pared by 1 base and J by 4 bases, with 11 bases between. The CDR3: CASSLGGRPYEQYF. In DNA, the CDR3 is TGTGCCAGCAGCTTAGGTGGTAGACCGTACGAGCAGTACTTC.

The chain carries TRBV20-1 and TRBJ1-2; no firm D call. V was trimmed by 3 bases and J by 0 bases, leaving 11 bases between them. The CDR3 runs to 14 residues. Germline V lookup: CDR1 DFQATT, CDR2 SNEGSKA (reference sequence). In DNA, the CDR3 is TGCAGTGCTAGGGGTCTCGGTTCTAACTATGGCTACACCTTC. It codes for CSARGLGSNYGYTF.

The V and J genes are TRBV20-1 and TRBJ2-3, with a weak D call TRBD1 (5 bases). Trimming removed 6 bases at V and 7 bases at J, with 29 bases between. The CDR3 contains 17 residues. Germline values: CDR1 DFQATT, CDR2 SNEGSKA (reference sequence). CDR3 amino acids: CSALEELGPWSSNTQYF. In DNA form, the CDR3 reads TGCAGTGCCTTAGAGGAGCTGGGGCCCTGGTCCTCAAATACGCAGTATTTT.

The DNA of the CDR3 is TGTGCCAGCAGCTCCACTAAGCGGGGGGGCAACATTCAGTACTTC. As protein: CASSSTKRGGNIQYF. The V gene is TRBV5-5, the J gene TRBJ2-4; 10 nucleotides align to TRBD2. The CDR3 covers 15 residues. Looked up from germline, CDR1 is SGHKS and CDR2 is YYEKEE (reference sequence). V shed 3 bases, J shed 7 bases, and the junction held 7 bases outside the gene matches. Variable domain in full (rest from reference TRBV5-5 and TRBJ2-4): DAGVTQSPTHLIKTRGQQVTLRCSPISGHKSVSWYQQVLGQGPQFIFQYYEKEERGRGNFPDRFSARQFPNYSSELNVNALLLGDSALYLCASSSTKRGGNIQYFGAGTRLSVL.

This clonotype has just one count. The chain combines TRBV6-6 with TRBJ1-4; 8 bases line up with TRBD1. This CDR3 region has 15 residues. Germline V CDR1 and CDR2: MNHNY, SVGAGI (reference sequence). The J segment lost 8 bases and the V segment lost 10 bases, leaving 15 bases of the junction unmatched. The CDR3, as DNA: TGTGCCACCACTAATAGGGGACAGGTCGGAGAAAAACTGTTTTTT. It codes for CATTNRGQVGEKLFF.

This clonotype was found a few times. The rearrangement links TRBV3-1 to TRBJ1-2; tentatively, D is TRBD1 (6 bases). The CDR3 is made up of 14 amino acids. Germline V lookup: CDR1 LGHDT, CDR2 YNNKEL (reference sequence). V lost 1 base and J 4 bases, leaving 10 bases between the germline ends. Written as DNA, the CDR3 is TGTGCCAGCAGCCAAGGGACAGTCACCTATGGCTACACCTTC. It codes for CASSQGTVTYGYTF.

This CDR3 is CASKGGADGYTF. In DNA form, the CDR3 reads TGTGCCAGCAAGGGGGGGGCGGATGGCTACACCTTC. This rearrangement joins TRBV12-3 or TRBV12-4 to TRBJ1-2, with a tentative D call TRBD1 (6 bases). The germline V and J ends were trimmed by 7 bases and 6 bases, with 12 bases remaining between them. This CDR3 region has 12 residues.